The 27 T cell receptor beta chains in this list originate from one sample, sequenced in a study of regulatory T cells in long-lasting Graves disease listed by TCRdb under 2021. The time point label for this specimen denotes: newly diagnosed GD, antithyroid drugs for less than 3 months. For both TCR sequencing and RNA sequencing, RNA was extracted from PBMCs using TRIzol. The library was generated by multiplex PCR. For sequencing, an Illumina HiSeq 4000 was employed. CDR3 regions were amplified by Arm-PCR with iRepertoire HTBI primers to construct TCR beta libraries. TCRdb reworked the public reads: Q25 trimming with fastp, MiXCR clone assembly, productive beta chains retained. All rows with the same CDR3 protein become a single entry with the most common DNA and genes. The sample profile shows about 430,000 distinct CDR3 sequences; over 14% of them were found once. Of the sample, approximately 7.8% is held by the ten largest clones.

A further study also used this sample, focusing on T cells in Graves' hyperthyroidism and ophthalmopathy.

The sequencing used peripheral blood mononuclear cells (PBMCs), collected at new diagnosis, from a patient treated with antithyroid drugs. The receptor source for this set is a woman aged 40 to 55 with Graves disease. Donor details come from another sample of the same person, matched by shared clones.

This clonotype occurred many times. J is TRBJ1-5 and V is TRBV6-5; a weak D match, TRBD1 (5 bases). The CDR3 consists of 15 residues. The V and J ends lost 2 bases and 3 bases respectively, with 11 bases between them. The V gene's germline CDR1 is MNHEY and CDR2 SVGAGI. The CDR3 spells CASSYRRDLNQPQHF. In DNA, the CDR3 is TGTGCCAGCAGTTACCGCCGGGACCTCAATCAGCCCCAGCATTTT.

This clonotype appeared a few times. The chain links TRBV20-1 to TRBJ2-1; TRBD2 might be the D (5 bases). The V end lost 6 bases, the J end lost 1 base, and 10 bases lay between the germline ends. The CDR3 has 13 residues. The germline V gene encodes CDR1 DFQATT and CDR2 SNEGSKA (reference sequence). The CDR3 sequence is CSADSESYNEQFF. The CDR3 coding sequence is TGCAGTGCCGATAGCGAATCCTACAATGAGCAGTTCTTC.

This clonotype was picked up many times. V and J are TRBV2 and TRBJ1-1, with a possible D match to TRBD1 (5 bases). The V and J ends lost 4 bases and 3 bases respectively, with 12 bases between them. The CDR3 has 14 amino acids. Germline CDR1 is SNHLY and CDR2 is FYNNEI. DNA for the CDR3: TGTGCCAGCAGTGTACCGGGACGGGACACTGAAGCTTTCTTT. Translated: CASSVPGRDTEAFF.

This clonotype was seen repeatedly, ten times or more. The V gene is TRBV29-1, the J gene TRBJ2-5; a possible D gene is TRBD1 (6 bases). V gave up 3 bases and J gave up 1 base, with 9 bases separating them. The CDR3 loop spans 13 amino acids. Germline values: CDR1 SQVTM, CDR2 ANQGSEA. The CDR3 sequence is CSVDWTAQETQYF. CDR3 coding DNA: TGCAGCGTTGACTGGACAGCCCAAGAGACCCAGTACTTC.

The chain recombines TRBV5-5 with TRBJ2-7; 9 nucleotides line up with TRBD1. Looked up from germline, CDR1 is SGHKS and CDR2 is YYEKEE (reference sequence). V lost 4 bases and J lost 2; bases outside the gene matches: 7. This CDR3 is 15 amino acids long. The CDR3 is CASSLSGTGPYEQYF. The CDR3 nucleotides are TGTGCCAGCAGCCTTTCCGGGACAGGGCCCTACGAGCAGTACTTC.

This clonotype was counted at least ten times. The J gene is TRBJ2-7, the V gene TRBV6-2 or TRBV6-3; the match to TRBD2 covers 10 bases. Germline V gene data show CDR1 as MNHEY and CDR2 as SVGEGT. The CDR3 covers 15 residues. V dropped 6 bases and J dropped 5; count of bases not matched to a gene: 10. Written as DNA, the CDR3 is TGTGCCAGCAGACCCGCCGGGACTAGCGTCCACGAGCAGTACTTC. It is translated as CASRPAGTSVHEQYF.

Many counts were recorded for this clonotype. The rearrangement joins TRBV18 to TRBJ1-4; D ambiguous. The V end lost 6 bases, the J end lost 8 bases, and 13 bases lay between the germline ends. This CDR3 spans 13 amino acids. The V gene's germline CDR1 is KGHSH and CDR2 LQKENI. CDR3 in DNA: TGTGCCAGCTCCGGTTCGGCGGAGGAAAAACTGTTTTTT. Translated: CASSGSAEEKLFF.

This clonotype appeared many times. The rearrangement joins TRBV7-2 to TRBJ2-7; 9 positions agree with TRBD2. CDR1 is SGHTA and CDR2 is FQGNSA in the germline V gene. V shed 6 bases and J 5 bases; nucleotides not matched to a gene: 17. CDR3 size: 17 residues. Written as DNA, the CDR3 is TGTGCCAGCAGTTATCCCGGGGGTAGCGGGAGTATGAACGAGCAGTACTTC. Translation gives CASSYPGGSGSMNEQYF.

This clonotype occurred many times. The chain has TRBV28 and TRBJ2-3, with D unresolved. The ends were cut back, 7 bases at V and 4 bases at J, with 12 bases in the middle. From germline, CDR1 is MDHEN and CDR2 SYDVKM. The CDR3 is made up of 13 amino acids. The CDR3 nucleotides read TGTGCCAGCACCCTCGTGGAAGCAGATACGCAGTATTTT. Translating gives CASTLVEADTQYF.

This clonotype was seen repeatedly, ten times or more. The chain recombines TRBV6-5 with TRBJ1-2; TRBD1 agrees at 8 bases. The CDR3 consists of 17 residues. CDR1 and CDR2 from the germline V gene are MNHEY and SVGAGI. V was clipped by 0 bases and J by 2 bases; unmatched bases: 8. CDR3 loop: CASSYSPGTGYNYGYTF. CDR3 sequence (DNA): TGTGCCAGCAGTTACTCCCCCGGGACAGGATACAACTATGGCTACACCTTC.

This clonotype was detected ten times or more. The rearrangement joins TRBV27 to TRBJ1-6; 9 nucleotides align to TRBD1. This CDR3 is 16 amino acids long. The V segment lost 1 base and the J segment 6 bases; nucleotides outside the gene matches: 4. Germline loops: CDR1 MNHEY, CDR2 SMNVEV (reference sequence). CDR3: CASSLWGQGGNSPLHF. CDR3 bases: TGTGCCAGCAGTTTATGGGGACAGGGCGGTAATTCACCCCTCCACTTT.

This clonotype was seen ten or more times. The V call is TRBV12-3 or TRBV12-4, the J call TRBJ2-7, with D possibly matching TRBD1 (6 bases). The CDR3 runs to 11 residues. V was pared by 5 bases and J by 7 bases, with 9 bases between. This chain's CDR3 is CASSLTGEQYF. The CDR3 coding sequence is TGTGCCAGCAGTCTGACAGGAGAGCAGTACTTC.

The chain has TRBV6-5 and TRBJ2-5; 9 bases match TRBD1. V lost 2 bases, J lost 4 bases, and 8 bases stayed unmatched. The CDR3 spans 16 residues. Germline V gives CDR1 MNHEY, CDR2 SVGAGI. In DNA form, the CDR3 reads TGTGCCAGCAGTTACCTGTCAACAGGGGGCCGAGAGACCCAGTACTTC. This codes for CASSYLSTGGRETQYF.

The CDR3, as DNA: TGTGCCAGCTCACCAAGGCAGGGTGGAATCAATCAGCCCCAGCATTTT. Its protein product is CASSPRQGGINQPQHF. The chain combines TRBV18 with TRBJ1-5; the D gene is possibly TRBD1 (5 bases). With 2 bases removed from V and 3 bases from J, the gap between germline ends came to 14 bases. Germline loops: CDR1 KGHSH, CDR2 LQKENI. This CDR3 is 16 amino acids long.

This clonotype was counted only a few times. The J gene is TRBJ2-1, the V gene TRBV4-1; the D gene is possibly TRBD1 (7 bases). The CDR3 is made up of 17 amino acids. V lost 1 base, J lost 3 bases, and 16 bases lay in between. Germline V gene sequence: CDR1 MGHRA, CDR2 YSYEKL. Written as DNA, the CDR3 is TGCGCCAGCAGCCAAGGGAGGGGACAGACCAGCTACAATGAGCAGTTCTTC. It codes for CASSQGRGQTSYNEQFF.

This clonotype showed up many times. The chain combines TRBV6-2 or TRBV6-3 with TRBJ1-5; D is undetermined. The CDR3 is 13 amino acids. V was pared by 4 bases and J by 8 bases, with 12 bases between. From germline, CDR1 is MNHEY and CDR2 SVGEGT. CDR3 in amino acids: CASSSDALKPQHF. For the CDR3, the DNA is TGTGCCAGCAGTTCCGACGCGCTTAAGCCCCAGCATTTT.

This clonotype showed up just a few times. The gene calls are TRBV24-1 and TRBJ2-4; 8 positions match TRBD2. In germline, CDR1 is KGHDR, CDR2 SFDVKD. The trim removed 3 bases at V and 3 bases at J, leaving 21 bases unmatched. There are 21 residues in the CDR3. CDR3 bases: TGTGCCACCAGTGATGCCTTAACTAGCGGCGGAGTTTATTTCGTCAAAAACATTCAGTACTTC. It specifies CATSDALTSGGVYFVKNIQYF.

Only a few counts were recorded for this clonotype. The chain has TRBV6-9 and TRBJ1-6, with D tentatively TRBD1 (6 bases). V was pared by 0 bases and J by 7 bases, with 10 bases between. Germline CDR1 and CDR2: MNHGY and SVAAGI. The length of the CDR3 is 15 residues. The CDR3 protein is CASSYSDSQNSPLHF. CDR3 in DNA: TGTGCCAGCAGTTATTCGGACAGCCAGAATTCACCCCTCCACTTT.

This clonotype was counted only a few times. This chain joins TRBV28 and TRBJ2-7; D perhaps matches TRBD1 (6 bases). CDR1 and CDR2 from the germline V gene are MDHEN and SYDVKM. The CDR3 covers 14 residues. The V and J ends lost 3 bases and 2 bases respectively, with 11 bases between them. CDR3 sequence (DNA): TGTGCCAGCAGTTTGACAGGAGCAACCTACGAGCAGTACTTC. It yields the protein CASSLTGATYEQYF.

This clonotype appeared many times. This sequence joins TRBV11-3 and TRBJ2-2; unclear D gene. CDR3 length: 13 residues. The germline V and J ends were trimmed by 4 bases and 4 bases, with 7 bases remaining between them. Germline V CDR1 and CDR2: SGHNT, YENEEA. The CDR3 is CASSSIGTGELFF. As DNA, the CDR3 is TGTGCCAGCAGCTCCATAGGCACCGGGGAGCTGTTTTTT.

The rearrangement links TRBV13 to TRBJ2-3, with 14 bases lining up with TRBD2. CDR1 is PRHDT and CDR2 is FYEKMQ in the germline V gene (reference sequence). V was clipped by 5 bases and J by 6 bases; unmatched bases: 10. CDR3 length: 17 amino acids. The DNA of the CDR3 is TGTGCCAGCAGCCCGAGACTAGCGGGAGGGCCAGGGGATACGCAGTATTTT. Translating gives CASSPRLAGGPGDTQYF. Drawing the rest from reference TRBV13 and TRBJ2-3, the complete variable domain is AAGVIQSPRHLIKEKRETATLKCYPIPRHDTVYWYQQGPGQDPQFLISFYEKMQSDKGSIPDRFSAQQFSDYHSELNMSSLELGDSALYFCASSPRLAGGPGDTQYFGPGTRLTVL.

In its sample, this clonotype was seen many times. The gene calls are TRBV28 and TRBJ1-2; D is unclear. The V end was cut by 3 bases, the J end by 6 bases, with 8 bases between. The length of the CDR3 is 12 residues. Looked up from germline, CDR1 is MDHEN and CDR2 is SYDVKM. CDR3 residues: CASSFSGNGYTF. The CDR3 bases are TGTGCCAGCAGTTTTTCGGGGAATGGCTACACCTTC.

This clonotype turned up a few times. The CDR3 DNA follows: TGTGCCAGCAGCCCGCGGGTCGGTTCCTCCTACGAGCAGTACTTC. Translation: CASSPRVGSSYEQYF. This chain links TRBV7-2 with TRBJ2-7; perhaps TRBD2 as D (5 bases). Germline lookup yields CDR1 SGHTA and CDR2 FQGNSA. With 5 bases removed from V and 0 bases from J, the gap between germline ends came to 14 bases. The CDR3 length is 15 residues.

In this sample, this clonotype turned up many times. The chain combines TRBV2 with TRBJ2-1; 13 bases agree with TRBD2. Germline values: CDR1 SNHLY, CDR2 FYNNEI. The trim removed 3 bases at V and 5 bases at J, leaving 10 bases unmatched. This CDR3 comprises 18 residues. CDR3 DNA sequence: TGTGCCAGCAGTGAGGGAACCATGGGACTAGCGGGGAACAATGAGCAGTTCTTC. Translated, it gives CASSEGTMGLAGNNEQFF.

In its sample, this clonotype was seen a few times. This may be a read error, as it is one base from a much larger clone. V usage is TRBV5-1 and J usage is TRBJ2-3; TRBD1 matches at 7 bases. There are 15 residues in the CDR3. The germline V gene encodes CDR1 SGHRS and CDR2 YFSETQ. For the CDR3, the DNA is TGCGCCAGCAGCTTGGAGGGACAGAGCACAGATGCGCAGTATTTT. Its protein product is CASSLEGQSTDAQYF. Variable domain in full (rest from reference TRBV5-1 and TRBJ2-3): KAGVTQTPRYLIKTRGQQVTLSCSPISGHRSVSWYQQTPGQGLQFLFEYFSETQRNKGNFPGRFSGRQFSNSRSEMNVSTLELGDSALYLCASSLEGQSTDAQYFGPGTRLTVL.

This clonotype was detected ten times or more. This chain connects TRBV2 to TRBJ2-1; 8 bases map to TRBD2. The germline CDR1 and CDR2 sequences are SNHLY and FYNNEI. V lost 6 bases, J lost 0 bases, and 10 bases stayed unmatched. This CDR3 comprises 17 residues. The CDR3 coding sequence is TGTGCCAGCAGGTACGTGGAGCGGGAGACCTCCTACAATGAGCAGTTCTTC. Amino acids: CASRYVERETSYNEQFF.

This clonotype showed up just once. Only one base separates this from a far larger clonotype, so it likely reflects a read error. The rearrangement joins TRBV10-3 to TRBJ2-2, with a tentative D call TRBD2 (6 bases). The CDR3 runs to 13 residues. V lost 6 bases and J lost 5, with 10 bases in between. Germline V lookup: CDR1 ENHRY, CDR2 SYGVKD. The CDR3 region is CAIREGWTGELFF. The DNA for the CDR3 is TGTGCCATCAGGGAGGGTTGGACCGGGGAGCTGTTTTTT.